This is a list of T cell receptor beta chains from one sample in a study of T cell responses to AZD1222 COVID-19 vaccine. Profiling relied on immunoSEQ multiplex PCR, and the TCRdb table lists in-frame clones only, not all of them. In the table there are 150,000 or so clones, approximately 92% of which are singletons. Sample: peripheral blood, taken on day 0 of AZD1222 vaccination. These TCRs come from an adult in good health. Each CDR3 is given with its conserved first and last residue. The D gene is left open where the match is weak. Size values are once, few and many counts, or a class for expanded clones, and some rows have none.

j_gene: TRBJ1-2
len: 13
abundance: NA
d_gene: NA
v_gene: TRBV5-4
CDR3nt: TGTGCCAGCAGCTTGGTAGCTTCCTATGGCTACACCTTC
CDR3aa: CASSLVASYGYTF

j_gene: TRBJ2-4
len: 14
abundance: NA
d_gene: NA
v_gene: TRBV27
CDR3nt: TGTGCCAGCAGTTTTTCCGGGACGAATGGCATTCAGTACTTC
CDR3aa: CASSFSGTNGIQYF

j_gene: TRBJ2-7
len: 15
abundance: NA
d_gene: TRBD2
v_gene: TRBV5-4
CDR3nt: TGTGCCAGCACCACCTGGGGGGGGGAGCCCTACGAGCAGTACTTC
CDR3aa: CASTTWGGEPYEQYF

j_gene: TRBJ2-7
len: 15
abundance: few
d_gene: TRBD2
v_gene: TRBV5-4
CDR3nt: TGTGCCAGCAGCTTGGAGTTGGGGAGGGGCCACGAGCAGTACTTC
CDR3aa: CASSLELGRGHEQYF

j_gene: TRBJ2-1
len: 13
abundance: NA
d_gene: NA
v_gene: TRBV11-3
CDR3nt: TGTGCCAGCAGCTTGACTAGAACTAATGAGCAGTTCTTC
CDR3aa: CASSLTRTNEQFF

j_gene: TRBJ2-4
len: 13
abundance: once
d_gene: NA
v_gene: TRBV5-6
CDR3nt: TGTGCCAGCACCAAAGTCAGGGGTAACATTCAGTACTTC
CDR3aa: CASTKVRGNIQYF

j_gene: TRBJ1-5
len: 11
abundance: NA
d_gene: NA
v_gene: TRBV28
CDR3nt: TGTGCCAGCACAGACGGTCAGCCCCAGCATTTT
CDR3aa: CASTDGQPQHF

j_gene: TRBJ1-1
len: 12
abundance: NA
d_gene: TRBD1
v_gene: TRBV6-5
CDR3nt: TGTGCCAGCTTGGCCGGGACAGGTGAAGCTTTCTTT
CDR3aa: CASLAGTGEAFF

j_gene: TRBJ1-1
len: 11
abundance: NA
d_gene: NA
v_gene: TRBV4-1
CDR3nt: TGCGCCAGCAGCCAGAACACTGAAGCTTTCTTT
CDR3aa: CASSQNTEAFF

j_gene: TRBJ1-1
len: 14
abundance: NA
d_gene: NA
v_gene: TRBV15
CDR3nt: TGTGCCACCAGCAGAGAGGCTGATCCAACTGAAGCTTTCTTT
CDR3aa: CATSREADPTEAFF

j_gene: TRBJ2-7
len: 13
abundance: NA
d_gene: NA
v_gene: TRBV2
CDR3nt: TGTGCCAGCAGTTACGACATAGGGTACGAGCAGTACTTC
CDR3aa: CASSYDIGYEQYF

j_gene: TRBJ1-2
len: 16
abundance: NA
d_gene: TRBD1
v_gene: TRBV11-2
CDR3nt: TGTGCCAGCAGCCTTCGGACAGGCCGCCCCCTCTATGGCTACACCTTC
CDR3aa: CASSLRTGRPLYGYTF

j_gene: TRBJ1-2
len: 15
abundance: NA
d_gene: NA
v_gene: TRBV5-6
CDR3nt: TGTGCCAGCAGCTTCCGGGACGTTCGTACCTTGGGCTACACCTTC
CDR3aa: CASSFRDVRTLGYTF

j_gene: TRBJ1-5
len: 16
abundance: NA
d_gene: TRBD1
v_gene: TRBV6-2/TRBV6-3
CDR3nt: TGTGCCAGCAGTGGCGGGACAGCTTATAGCAATCAGCCCCAGCATTTT
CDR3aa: CASSGGTAYSNQPQHF

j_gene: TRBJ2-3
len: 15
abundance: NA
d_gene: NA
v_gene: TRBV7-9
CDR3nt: TGTGCCAGCAGCTTTTCCCGATCCGGCACAGATACGCAGTATTTT
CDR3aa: CASSFSRSGTDTQYF

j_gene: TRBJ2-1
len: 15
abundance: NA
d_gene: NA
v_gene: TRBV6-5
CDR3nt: TGTGCCAGCAGTAAATATCAGTCCTCCTACAATGAGCAGTTCTTC
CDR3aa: CASSKYQSSYNEQFF

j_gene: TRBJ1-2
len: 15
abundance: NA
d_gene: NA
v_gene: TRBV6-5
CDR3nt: TGTGCCAGCAGTTACTCGGACCAGGTTCTCTATGGCTACACCTTC
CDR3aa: CASSYSDQVLYGYTF

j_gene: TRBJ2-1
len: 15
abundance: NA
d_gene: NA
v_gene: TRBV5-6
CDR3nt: TGTGCCAGCAGCTTGTTGGGCCAGTCCTACAATGAGCAGTTCTTC
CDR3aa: CASSLLGQSYNEQFF

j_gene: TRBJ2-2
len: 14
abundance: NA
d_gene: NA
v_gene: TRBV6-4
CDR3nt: TGTGCCAGCAGTGACTATGTGAACACCGGGGAGCTGTTTTTT
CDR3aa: CASSDYVNTGELFF

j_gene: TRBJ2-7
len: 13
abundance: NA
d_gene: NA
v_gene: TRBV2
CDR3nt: TGTGCCAGCAGTGATGTGGGTCTGATCGAGCAGTACTTC
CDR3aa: CASSDVGLIEQYF

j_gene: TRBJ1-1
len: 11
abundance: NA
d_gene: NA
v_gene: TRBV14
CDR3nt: TGTGCCAGCAGCCTGAACACTGAAGCTTTCTTT
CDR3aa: CASSLNTEAFF

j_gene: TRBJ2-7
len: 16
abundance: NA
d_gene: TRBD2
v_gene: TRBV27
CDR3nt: TGTGCCAGCAGTACCCTCGGTGCGGCGGGAGAAGACGAGCAGTACTTC
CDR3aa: CASSTLGAAGEDEQYF

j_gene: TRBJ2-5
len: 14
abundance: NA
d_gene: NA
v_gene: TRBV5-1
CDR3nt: TGCGCCAGCAGCGTTGAGGGGGGCGCGGAGACCCAGTACTTC
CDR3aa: CASSVEGGAETQYF

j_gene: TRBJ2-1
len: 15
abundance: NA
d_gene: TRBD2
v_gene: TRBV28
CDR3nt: TGTGCCAGCAGTCAGCTAGCGGGAGTAGGATCTGAGCAGTTCTTC
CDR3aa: CASSQLAGVGSEQFF

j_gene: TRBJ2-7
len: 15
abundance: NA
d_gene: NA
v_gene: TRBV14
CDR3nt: TGTGCCAGCAGCCAAGAGGTAGCGGCCCGCTACGAGCAGTACTTC
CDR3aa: CASSQEVAARYEQYF

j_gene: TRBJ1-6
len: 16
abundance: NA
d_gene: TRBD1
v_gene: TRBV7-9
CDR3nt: TGTGCCAGCAGCCGCCCCTCCGGGACAGGGGGTCTACCCCTCCACTTT
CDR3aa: CASSRPSGTGGLPLHF

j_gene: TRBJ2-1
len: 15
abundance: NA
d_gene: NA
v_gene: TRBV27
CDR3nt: TGTGCCAGCAGTTTATCGACGGCGGTCTACAATGAGCAGTTCTTC
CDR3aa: CASSLSTAVYNEQFF

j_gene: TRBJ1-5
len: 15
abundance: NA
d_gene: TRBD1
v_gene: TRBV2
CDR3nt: TGTGCCAGCAGTCCAAGAAGGACAGGAAATCAGCCCCAGCATTTT
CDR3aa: CASSPRRTGNQPQHF